This TCR beta chain appears in the sequencing data of a study of regulatory T cells in long-lasting Graves disease. There are 13 residues in the CDR3. In germline, CDR1 is MDHEN, CDR2 SYDVKM. Time point of the sample: newly diagnosed GD, antithyroid drugs for less than 3 months. Extracted RNA from PBMCs served as the source of the TCR library. A word on this clonotype: A read error may produce the germline difference seen at one junction end.

Libraries of TCR beta came from iRepertoire HTBI primers plus Arm-PCR of CDR3 regions. TCRdb re-called the multiplex PCR reads with MiXCR, one entry per CDR3 protein. The table shows roughly 350,000 distinct CDR3 sequences, with 15% to 20% occurring only once. The same sample was also studied in work on T cells in Graves' hyperthyroidism and ophthalmopathy.

The J gene is TRBJ1-3, the V gene TRBV28, with a tentative D call TRBD1 (5 bases). The source is a man in his forties with Graves disease. The material was peripheral blood mononuclear cells (PBMCs), obtained at new diagnosis, from a patient treated with antithyroid drugs. CDR3 in amino acids: CASGPPGADTIHF. DNA for the CDR3: TGTGCCAGCGGTCCCCCTGGGGCGGACACCATACATTTT. The full variable domain, with the rest looked up from reference TRBV28 and TRBJ1-3, is DVKVTQSSRYLVKRTGEKVFLECVQDMDHENMFWYRQDPGLGLRLIYFSYDVKMKEKGDIPEGYSVSREKKERFSLILESASTNQTSMYLCASGPPGADTIHFGEGSWLTVV.